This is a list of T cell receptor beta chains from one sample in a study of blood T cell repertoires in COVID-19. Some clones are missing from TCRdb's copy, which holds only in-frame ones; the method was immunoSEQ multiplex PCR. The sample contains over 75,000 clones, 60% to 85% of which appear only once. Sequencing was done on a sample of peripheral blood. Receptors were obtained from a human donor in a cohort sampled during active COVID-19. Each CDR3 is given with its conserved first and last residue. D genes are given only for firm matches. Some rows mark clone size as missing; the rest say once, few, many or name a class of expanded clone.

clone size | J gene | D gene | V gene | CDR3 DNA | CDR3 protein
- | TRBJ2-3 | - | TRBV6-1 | TGTGCCAGCAGTGAACAGGGCCTCACAGATACGCAGTATTTT | CASSEQGLTDTQYF
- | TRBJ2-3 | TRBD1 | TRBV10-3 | TGTGCCATCAGTGAGTATCTTCGGCCTAGGAAGGACAGGCAACGCACAGATACGCAGTATTTT | CAISEYLRPRKDRQRTDTQYF
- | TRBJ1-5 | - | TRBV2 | TGTGCCAGCACAGCACTCCGGGGAGGCAATCAGCCCCAGCATTTT | CASTALRGGNQPQHF
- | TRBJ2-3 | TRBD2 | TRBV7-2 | TGTGCCAGCACCATCATAGCGGGAGGGTTCACAGATACGCAGTATTTT | CASTIIAGGFTDTQYF
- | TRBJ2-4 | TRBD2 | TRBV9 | TGTGCCAGCAGCCCCGGGACTAGCGGGGGGCGGGACATTCAGTACTTC | CASSPGTSGGRDIQYF
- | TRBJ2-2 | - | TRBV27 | TGTGCCAGCAGCCAGACAGTCACCGGGGAGCTGTTTTTT | CASSQTVTGELFF
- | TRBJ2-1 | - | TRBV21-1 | TGTGCCAGCACCTCGGACTACAACAATGAGCAGTTCTTC | CASTSDYNNEQFF
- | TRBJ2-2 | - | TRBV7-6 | TGTGCCAGCAGCCCCCTCGGCGGGCCGGAGAACACCGGGGAGCTGTTTTTT | CASSPLGGPENTGELFF
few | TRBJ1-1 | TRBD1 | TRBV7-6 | TGTGCCAGCAGCTTAGTGGGGACAGTGAACACTGAAGCTTTCTTT | CASSLVGTVNTEAFF
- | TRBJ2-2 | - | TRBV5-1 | TGCGCCAGCAGCTTTGACAAGAACACCGGGGAGCTGTTTTTT | CASSFDKNTGELFF
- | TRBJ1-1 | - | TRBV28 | TGTGCCAGCAGTCCTCGGGGGGAAGTAGAAGCTTTCTTT | CASSPRGEVEAFF
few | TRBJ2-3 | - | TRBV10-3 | TGTGCCATCAGTGGTGATACTAGCTATGGTACGCAGTATTTT | CAISGDTSYGTQYF
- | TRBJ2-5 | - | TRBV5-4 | TGTGCCAGCAGCAACAACAGGGTTTACCAAGAGACCCAGTACTTC | CASSNNRVYQETQYF
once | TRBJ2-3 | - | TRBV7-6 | TGTGCCAGCAGCTTAGGCAGGGGCGGAGATACGCAGTATTTT | CASSLGRGGDTQYF
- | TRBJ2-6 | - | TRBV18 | TGTGCCAGCTCATCTCCTAGCCGGGTCTGCCAGTTC | CASSSPSRVCQF
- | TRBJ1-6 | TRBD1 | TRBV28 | TGTGCCAGCAGTTCGACAGGGTATTCACCCCTCCACTTT | CASSSTGYSPLHF
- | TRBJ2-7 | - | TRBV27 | TGTGCCACCGGGGGGCCCTACGAGCAGTACTTC | CATGGPYEQYF
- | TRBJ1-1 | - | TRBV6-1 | TGTGCCAGCAGTGGTATAGGGGGTGACACTGAAGCTTTCTTT | CASSGIGGDTEAFF
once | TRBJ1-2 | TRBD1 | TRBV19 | TGTGCCAGCCGGACAGGGGCGTATGGCTACACCTTC | CASRTGAYGYTF
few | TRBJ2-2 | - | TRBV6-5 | TGTGCCAGCAGGGAGGCCGGGGAGCTGTTTTTT | CASREAGELFF
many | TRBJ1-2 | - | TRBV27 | TGTGCCAGCAGTCCCCTCGGGGGGGGAGCGAACTATGGCTACACCTTC | CASSPLGGGANYGYTF
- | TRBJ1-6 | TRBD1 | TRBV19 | TGTGCAGCCGGGACAGGGAATTCACCCCTCCACTTT | CAAGTGNSPLHF
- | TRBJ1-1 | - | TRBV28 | TGTGCCAGCAGTCCTCTAGGACAAGTTGAAGCTTTCTTT | CASSPLGQVEAFF
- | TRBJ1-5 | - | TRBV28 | TGTGCCAGCAGTTTTCCGGGGGGTAGCAATCAGCCCCAGCATTTT | CASSFPGGSNQPQHF
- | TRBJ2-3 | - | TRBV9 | TGTGCCAGCAGCGTAGGGGGCCTAGATACGCAGTATTTT | CASSVGGLDTQYF
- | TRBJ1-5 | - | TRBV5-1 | TGCGCCAGCGCGTTAACCGGGGATAGCAATCAGCCCCAGCATTTT | CASALTGDSNQPQHF
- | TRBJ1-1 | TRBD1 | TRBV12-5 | TGTGCTAGTGCCCTCACAGGGGCTGAAGCTTTCTTT | CASALTGAEAFF
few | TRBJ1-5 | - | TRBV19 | TGTGCCAGTAAGGCTCAGGACATTGGGAATCAGCCCCAGCATTTT | CASKAQDIGNQPQHF